One and the same sample provided the 26 T cell receptor beta chains below, sequenced in a study of shared clonotypes between healthy human individuals. Only in-frame clones appear in the TCRdb table, and some are missing; sequencing was by immunoSEQ multiplex PCR. Counted here are about 2.3 million clones, 85% to 95% occurring once; the ten biggest clones make up about 0.39%. The sequenced material came from naive CD4+ T cells from PBMCs. As for subset: CD45RA+ positively selected. These receptors originate from a man between 18 and 35 years old in good health. Some clones in this sample may be carry-over from other donors' samples.

The chain recombines TRBV7-2 with TRBJ2-3; a weak D match, TRBD1 (6 bases). The CDR3 loop spans 13 amino acids. Trimming left V 1 base short and J 10 bases short, with 12 bases between. Germline loops: CDR1 SGHTA, CDR2 FQGNSA. The CDR3 protein is CASSLGGQSAQYF. The CDR3 coding sequence is TGTGCCAGCAGCTTAGGGGGGCAGAGTGCGCAGTATTTT. Drawing the rest from reference TRBV7-2 and TRBJ2-3, the complete variable domain is GAGVSQSPSNKVTEKGKDVELRCDPISGHTALYWYRQSLGQGLEFLIYFQGNSAPDKSGLPSDRFSAERTGGSVSTLTIQRTQQEDSAVYLCASSLGGQSAQYFGPGTRLTVL.

In nucleotides, the CDR3 is TGTGCCAGCAGCCTAGGAGGCGGGAGGGGGGAGACCCAGTACTTC. It translates to CASSLGGGRGETQYF. This rearrangement joins TRBV11-2 to TRBJ2-5, with 9 bases lining up with TRBD2. The CDR3 runs to 15 residues. CDR1 is SGHAT, CDR2 FQNNGV, per germline. V trimming: 5 bases; J trimming: 5 bases; junction bases outside the gene matches: 9.

The chain couples TRBV29-1 to TRBJ2-7; D is unresolved. CDR1 is SQVTM, CDR2 ANQGSEA, per germline. The CDR3 extends over 12 amino acids. V lost 2 bases, J lost 7 bases, and 12 bases lay in between. The CDR3 sequence is CSVETRSKEQYF. The DNA of the CDR3 is TGCAGCGTTGAAACGCGGTCGAAGGAGCAGTACTTC.

The gene calls are TRBV7-2 and TRBJ2-5; D may correspond to TRBD1 or TRBD2 (5 bases each). This CDR3 comprises 14 residues. In germline, CDR1 is SGHTA, CDR2 FQGNSA. Trimming left V 3 bases short and J 5 bases short, with 13 bases between. CDR3 nucleotide sequence: TGTGCCAGCAGCTTCCAGACTGAGGGGGAGACCCAGTACTTC. Translating gives CASSFQTEGETQYF. Looking up the rest from reference TRBV7-2 and TRBJ2-5 gives the full variable domain: GAGVSQSPSNKVTEKGKDVELRCDPISGHTALYWYRQSLGQGLEFLIYFQGNSAPDKSGLPSDRFSAERTGGSVSTLTIQRTQQEDSAVYLCASSFQTEGETQYFGPGTRLLVL.

The rearrangement links TRBV27 to TRBJ1-1; D not certain. Per the germline V gene, CDR1 is MNHEY and CDR2 is SMNVEV (reference sequence). CDR3 length equals 12 residues. The V gene lost 6 bases and the J gene lost 5 bases, with 10 bases spanning the gap. The DNA of the CDR3 is TGTGCCAGCAGGACGTGGAGAACTGAAGCTTTCTTT. It is translated as CASRTWRTEAFF.

The gene calls are TRBV5-1 and TRBJ2-1, with 9 bases identical to TRBD1. The junction had 16 bases not matched to a gene; V was cut back by 4 bases and J by 5 bases. The CDR3 covers 18 residues. Per germline, CDR1 SGHRS and CDR2 YFSETQ. CDR3 sequence: CASSRGPSAGTGNNEQFF. CDR3 nucleotide sequence: TGCGCCAGCAGCAGGGGACCTAGTGCCGGGACAGGGAACAATGAGCAGTTCTTC.

The chain has TRBV6-5 and TRBJ2-7; no reliable D call. V gave up 6 bases and J gave up 3 bases, with 12 bases separating them. CDR3 length: 13 residues. Germline V gene lookup returns CDR1 MNHEY and CDR2 SVGAGI. This CDR3 reads CASSDPPSYEQYF. DNA of the CDR3: TGTGCCAGCAGCGACCCCCCTAGCTACGAGCAGTACTTC.

This rearrangement joins TRBV5-1 to TRBJ2-7; 7 nucleotides align to TRBD1. In germline, CDR1 is SGHRS, CDR2 YFSETQ. CDR3 length: 15 amino acids. The V and J ends lost 2 bases and 0 bases, in that order; junction bases with no gene match: 5. CDR3 coding DNA: TGCGCCAGCAGCTTCTTGAGACAGGGCTCCTACGAGCAGTACTTC. This codes for CASSFLRQGSYEQYF.

V is TRBV5-8 and J is TRBJ2-2, with 8 bases lining up with TRBD1. This CDR3 spans 16 amino acids. Germline CDR1 SGHTS, CDR2 YDEGEE. V lost 1 base to trimming and J lost 5 bases; unmatched junction nucleotides: 7. The CDR3 protein is CASSLLPTGVTGELFF. The CDR3 DNA reads as TGTGCCAGCAGCTTGTTACCGACAGGGGTGACCGGGGAGCTGTTTTTT.

J is TRBJ2-1 and V is TRBV4-1; D not resolved. Trimming removed 1 base at V and 10 bases at J, with 20 bases between. CDR1 is MGHRA and CDR2 is YSYEKL in the germline V gene. This CDR3 has 16 amino acids. CDR3 in DNA: TGCGCCAGCAGCCAAGTCGTCTCTAACCACATCGGGGAGCAGTTCTTC. It codes for CASSQVVSNHIGEQFF.

This clone was observed a single time. V usage is TRBV18 and J usage is TRBJ2-2; D is unclear. CDR3 length: 15 residues. CDR1 KGHSH and CDR2 LQKENI come from the germline V gene. Trimming removed 2 bases from V and 1 base from J, with 8 bases in between. CDR3 loop: CASSPSHRNTGELFF. For the CDR3, the DNA is TGTGCCAGCTCACCATCACACAGGAACACCGGGGAGCTGTTTTTT.

The J gene is TRBJ1-5, the V gene TRBV28; no firm D call. Trimming took 3 bases from V and 7 from J, leaving 7 bases between them. This CDR3 region has 12 residues. Germline V CDR1 and CDR2: MDHEN, SYDVKM. The CDR3 nucleotides read TGTGCCAGCAGTTTTAGGTGGCAGCCCCAGCATTTT. This encodes CASSFRWQPQHF.

The chain joins TRBV20-1 to TRBJ2-5; no definite D call. This CDR3 contains 11 residues. Trimming removed 4 bases from V and 5 bases from J, with 8 bases in between. The germline gives CDR1 DFQATT, CDR2 SNEGSKA (reference sequence). Written as DNA, the CDR3 is TGCAGTGCTACCGGATCGGAGACCCAGTACTTC. Residues: CSATGSETQYF.

The chain carries TRBV6-6 and TRBJ1-1, with unresolved D. Trimming took 2 bases from V and 7 from J, leaving 11 bases between them. There are 13 residues in the CDR3. CDR1 is MNHNY and CDR2 is SVGAGI in the germline V gene (reference sequence). The CDR3 here is CASSYELGLEAFF. CDR3 bases: TGTGCCAGCAGTTACGAGTTGGGCCTTGAAGCTTTCTTT.

This sequence joins TRBV9 and TRBJ1-2, with unresolved D. CDR3 size: 15 residues. Trimming took 4 bases from V and 7 from J, leaving 20 bases between them. In germline, CDR1 is SGDLS, CDR2 YYNGEE. The CDR3 DNA reads TGTGCCAGCAGCCCCTCTAACACTTATATTCCTGGCTACACCTTC. Encoded protein: CASSPSNTYIPGYTF.

Only a few counts were recorded for this clone. The V gene is TRBV7-9, the J gene TRBJ1-1, with a possible D match to TRBD1 (5 bases). The CDR3 is 13 residues long. CDR1 and CDR2 from the germline V gene are SEHNR and FQNEAQ (reference sequence). V lost 4 bases to trimming and J lost 5 bases, with 11 bases between them. The CDR3 sequence: CASSSYWGTEAFF. Here the CDR3 DNA reads TGTGCCAGCAGCTCCTACTGGGGGACTGAAGCTTTCTTT.

The gene calls are TRBV10-3 and TRBJ2-3, with D hard to call. The CDR3 is made up of 15 amino acids. V was pared by 7 bases and J by 0 bases, with 14 bases between. CDR1 and CDR2 (germline): ENHRY, SYGVKD. The CDR3 region is CAITPAGTSTDTQYF. The CDR3 nucleotides read TGTGCCATCACCCCTGCAGGAACTAGCACAGATACGCAGTATTTT.

The V call is TRBV30, the J call TRBJ1-1; the D gene is possibly TRBD1 (6 bases). Germline CDR1 reads GTSNPN; CDR2 reads SVGIG (reference sequence). CDR3 length equals 15 residues. V lost 6 bases and J lost 5, with 22 bases in between. The CDR3 DNA follows: TGTGCCTGCCTCTCCAGGCAGGGGATAGGTACTGAAGCTTTCTTT. It is translated as CACLSRQGIGTEAFF.

V is TRBV11-1 and J is TRBJ2-7; D remains ambiguous. The CDR3 contains 14 residues. Germline assignment: CDR1 SGHAT and CDR2 FQDESV (reference sequence). V was shortened by 2 bases and J by 5 bases, with 13 bases between the two germline ends. The CDR3 loop is CASSLSVYRDEQYF. The CDR3 bases are TGTGCCAGCAGCTTATCGGTCTATCGGGACGAGCAGTACTTC.

Regarding this clone: The same CDR3 is also encoded by other DNA sequences in this sample. This chain links TRBV28 with TRBJ1-5, with unresolved D. The ends were cut back, 6 bases at V and 0 bases at J, with 12 bases in the middle. The CDR3 contains 15 residues. Germline CDR1 MDHEN, CDR2 SYDVKM. The CDR3: CASSRGPYSNQPQHF. The CDR3 DNA follows: TGTGCCAGCAGCCGAGGACCTTATAGCAATCAGCCCCAGCATTTT.

The rearrangement joins TRBV6-4 to TRBJ2-1, with 9 bases identical to TRBD2. The CDR3 runs 13 residues. V lost 8 bases and J lost 8; bases outside the gene matches: 7. The germline gives CDR1 MRHNA, CDR2 SNTAGT. The CDR3 nucleotides read TGTGCCAGCTTGCCAGCGGGAGGTTATGAGCAGTTCTTC. Translated, it gives CASLPAGGYEQFF.

The J gene is TRBJ1-3, the V gene TRBV7-2; D unresolved. Trimming cost V 5 bases and J 0 bases, with 8 bases left between them. Germline V gives CDR1 SGHTA, CDR2 FQGNSA. CDR3 size: 14 residues. The CDR3 here is CASSEQRSGNTIYF. In DNA form, the CDR3 reads TGTGCCAGCAGCGAACAGCGCTCTGGAAACACCATATATTTT.

This rearrangement joins TRBV5-4 to TRBJ1-1; D is ambiguous. Trimming stripped 4 bases from V and 1 base from J, with 17 bases between. Germline loops: CDR1 SGHNT, CDR2 YYREEE (reference sequence). This CDR3 comprises 16 residues. As DNA, the CDR3 is TGTGCCAGCAGCCCCCCCTCCCGGGTCGGGAACACTGAAGCTTTCTTT. This translates into CASSPPSRVGNTEAFF.

The chain is built from TRBV9 and TRBJ1-1, with 10 bases aligning to TRBD1. There are 15 residues in the CDR3. CDR1 and CDR2 (germline): SGDLS, YYNGEE. The trim removed 2 bases at V and 5 bases at J, leaving 6 bases unmatched. The CDR3 loop is CASSVLDRGDTEAFF. Here the CDR3 DNA reads TGTGCCAGCAGCGTTCTGGACAGGGGGGATACTGAAGCTTTCTTT. Looking up the rest from reference TRBV9 and TRBJ1-1 gives the full variable domain: DSGVTQTPKHLITATGQRVTLRCSPRSGDLSVYWYQQSLDQGLQFLIQYYNGEERAKGNILERFSAQQFPDLHSELNLSSLELGDSALYFCASSVLDRGDTEAFFGQGTRLTVV.

The J gene is TRBJ2-5, the V gene TRBV2, with D unclear. The CDR3 extends over 14 amino acids. From germline, CDR1 is SNHLY and CDR2 FYNNEI. V was trimmed by 3 bases and J by 0 bases, leaving 8 bases between them. The CDR3 coding sequence is TGTGCCAGCAGTGACACGATAAACCAAGAGACCCAGTACTTC. Translating it yields CASSDTINQETQYF.

The V call is TRBV29-1, the J call TRBJ1-1, with TRBD1 identical over 7 bases. This CDR3 has 13 amino acids. The J segment lost 1 base and the V segment lost 4 bases, leaving 3 bases of the junction unmatched. CDR1 and CDR2 from the germline V gene are SQVTM and ANQGSEA. The chain's CDR3 is CSVGQGSNTEAFF. The CDR3 DNA follows: TGCAGCGTTGGACAGGGCTCGAACACTGAAGCTTTCTTT.